Sequencing of this T cell receptor (beta chain) was carried out in a study of shared clonotypes between healthy human individuals. Turning to the study itself: Donors had three CD4 naive, three CD4 memory, two CD8 naive and one CD8 memory plate apiece. Overall study results and limits: It was the non-shared clonotypes that had lower generation probabilities than clonotypes shared by all four donors. At large depth, rarefaction still showed sorted-subset sequencing to be incomplete.

Under the authors' procedure: ImmunoSEQ sequences covered only the junction and lacked quality scores; filtering therefore differed. Generated by immunoSEQ multiplex PCR, the TCRdb table keeps only in-frame clones and is missing some. That table is the source of V, J and clone size, and D and trimming were worked out from the DNA. The sample has 2 million to 3 million clones; 90% to 95% are singletons. Germline values: CDR1 SGDLS, CDR2 YYNGEE. CDR3 length: 16 amino acids. Trimming took 3 bases from V and 0 from J; bases not matched to a gene: 6. With regard to this clone: Its antigen remains unidentified.

The rearrangement joins TRBV9 to TRBJ2-1, with 7 bases that match TRBD2. The sequencing sample was made of naive CD4+ T cells sorted from blood. As to subset: CD45RA+ positively selected. The TCR was taken from a man younger than 30 in good health. DNA for the CDR3: TGTGCCAGCAGCGCCTCTAGCGGCAGCTCCTACAATGAGCAGTTCTTC. Amino acid sequence: CASSASSGSSYNEQFF.